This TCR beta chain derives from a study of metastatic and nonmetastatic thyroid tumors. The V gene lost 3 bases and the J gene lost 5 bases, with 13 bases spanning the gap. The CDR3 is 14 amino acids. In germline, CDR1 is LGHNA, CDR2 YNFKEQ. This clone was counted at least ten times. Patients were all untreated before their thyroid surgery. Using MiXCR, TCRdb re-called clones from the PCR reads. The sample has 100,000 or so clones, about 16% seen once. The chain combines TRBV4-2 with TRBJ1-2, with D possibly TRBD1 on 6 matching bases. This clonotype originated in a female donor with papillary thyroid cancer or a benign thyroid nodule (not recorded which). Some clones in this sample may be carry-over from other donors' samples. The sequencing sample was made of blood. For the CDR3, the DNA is TGTGCCAGCAGCCAGACCACAGGGCTATATGGCTACACCTTC. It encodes CASSQTTGLYGYTF.